The T cell receptor (beta chain) under discussion was sequenced for a study of T cells in tuberculosis. Study-wide context: A South African cohort included IGRA-negative adolescents, latently infected IGRA-positive adolescents and adults with active tuberculosis. Study-level points and caveats: Smaller distances to GMM-specific TCRs suggested their expansion in active tuberculosis. Smaller alpha distances in active tuberculosis partly reflected shorter CDR3-alpha lengths.

Noted time point: new active TB diagnosis, blood taken before or within 7 days of starting treatment. Tuberculosis was confirmed by positive sputum smear and/or M. tuberculosis culture. There are a few counts of this clone. Antigen: not known. Method: immunoSEQ multiplex PCR; TCRdb's copy keeps in-frame clones and lacks some. The sample holds some 49,000 clones, roughly 96% seen once. The J segment lost 2 bases and the V segment lost 0 bases, leaving 4 bases of the junction unmatched. Per germline, CDR1 SGHVS and CDR2 FQNEAQ. The CDR3 sequence is 16 residues long. This TCR came from an adult with tuberculosis. The chain carries TRBV7-8 and TRBJ1-5, with 7 bases fitting TRBD1. Source: PBMCs, taken at tuberculosis diagnosis. CDR3 bases: TGTGCCAGCAGCTTAGCGCGAGGACAGGGCAATCAGCCCCAGCATTTT. The encoded protein is CASSLARGQGNQPQHF.